The 30 T cell receptor beta chains presented below share a single source sample, sequenced in a study of T cells in Graves' hyperthyroidism and ophthalmopathy. Amplified TCR beta CDR3 regions came from RNA transcripts. First-round RT-PCR targeting the TCR CDR3 was performed with the HTBI primer set. Each CDR3 protein is one row after TCRdb ran MiXCR on the multiplex PCR reads. This sample has hundreds of thousands of distinct CDR3 sequences, with 15% to 20% found just once. Sequences were obtained from blood. The source is a woman under 30 with Graves' hyperthyroidism.

There are a few counts of this clonotype. The genes are TRBV12-3 or TRBV12-4 and TRBJ2-1; D gene ambiguous. This CDR3 spans 12 amino acids. The germline V and J ends were trimmed by 4 bases and 8 bases, with 9 bases remaining between them. The CDR3 DNA sequence: TGTGCCAGCAGTTACATATCTCATGAGCAGTTCTTC. This sequence encodes CASSYISHEQFF.

This clonotype has just a few counts. The J gene is TRBJ2-1, the V gene TRBV9; D may be TRBD1 or TRBD2 (5 bases each). The CDR3 runs to 15 residues. The germline V and J ends were trimmed by 0 bases and 5 bases, with 12 bases remaining between them. Germline loops: CDR1 SGDLS, CDR2 YYNGEE. CDR3 sequence reads: CASSVGGGEDNEQFF. CDR3 sequence (DNA): TGTGCCAGCAGCGTAGGTGGGGGTGAGGACAATGAGCAGTTCTTC.

This clonotype has only a few counts. CDR3 sequence: CASSLGISGHRSYNEQFF. DNA of the CDR3: TGCGCCAGCAGCTTGGGTATTAGCGGGCACCGCTCCTACAATGAGCAGTTCTTC. The chain couples TRBV5-1 to TRBJ2-1; 7 nucleotides match TRBD2. The CDR3 covers 18 residues. V lost 0 bases, J lost 0 bases, and 9 bases stayed unmatched. CDR1 and CDR2 (germline): SGHRS, YFSETQ.

This clonotype occurred a few times. This rearrangement joins TRBV29-1 to TRBJ1-1; 10 bases agree with TRBD1. After removal of 5 bases from V and 11 bases from J, the junction contained 8 bases not matched to a gene. CDR1 is SQVTM and CDR2 is ANQGSEA in the germline V gene. The CDR3 consists of 12 residues. In nucleotides, the CDR3 is TGCAGCGTTACTCTGGACAGGGGGAGTGCTTTCTTT. Amino acids: CSVTLDRGSAFF.

Ten or more counts support this clonotype. The CDR3 DNA is TGCAGTGCTAGAGATCCGAGCGGGGGGGCCACGAGCACAGATACGCAGTATTTT. Translating it yields CSARDPSGGATSTDTQYF. V usage is TRBV20-1 and J usage is TRBJ2-3; 10 bases fit TRBD2. The germline V gene has CDR1 DFQATT and CDR2 SNEGSKA (reference sequence). CDR3 length: 18 amino acids. V gave up 0 bases and J gave up 0 bases; unmatched junction bases: 9.

The chain couples TRBV13 to TRBJ2-7, with TRBD2 matching over 11 bases. The V segment lost 5 bases and the J segment 1 base; nucleotides outside the gene matches: 4. This CDR3 spans 15 amino acids. In germline, CDR1 is PRHDT, CDR2 FYEKMQ (reference sequence). CDR3 in amino acids: CASSHSGGASYEQYF. For the CDR3, the DNA is TGTGCCAGCAGCCATAGCGGGGGGGCTTCCTACGAGCAGTACTTC.

The genes are TRBV6-1 and TRBJ2-2; 8 bases fit TRBD1. CDR3 size: 15 residues. With V trimmed by 1 base and J by 6 bases, 4 bases remained unmatched. CDR1 is MNHNS, CDR2 SASEGT, per germline. CDR3 in DNA: TGTGCCAGCAGTGAAGGGCAGGGGGCATCCGGGGAGCTGTTTTTT. Protein product: CASSEGQGASGELFF.

This clonotype came up once. The chain carries TRBV27 and TRBJ2-1; no reliable D call. V was pared by 0 bases and J by 9 bases, with 6 bases between. The CDR3 runs 12 residues. Germline V gives CDR1 MNHEY, CDR2 SMNVEV (reference sequence). The CDR3 here is CASSLSLPEQFF. In DNA, the CDR3 is TGTGCCAGCAGTTTATCACTCCCTGAGCAGTTCTTC.

This clonotype was counted at least ten times. V gene TRBV20-1 combines with J gene TRBJ2-7; 13 positions agree with TRBD2. The CDR3 covers 14 residues. The germline gives CDR1 DFQATT, CDR2 SNEGSKA (reference sequence). Trimming at V came to 2 bases and at J to 6 bases, leaving 4 bases not matched to a gene. CDR3: CSARTSGGALEQYF. Written as DNA, the CDR3 is TGCAGTGCTAGAACTAGCGGGGGGGCCCTCGAGCAGTACTTC.

The rearrangement links TRBV4-3 to TRBJ1-3; possible D gene TRBD1, 5 bases. The CDR3 is made up of 15 amino acids. Germline lookup yields CDR1 LGHNA and CDR2 YSLEER. Trimming took 3 bases from V and 0 from J, leaving 9 bases between them. CDR3 amino acids: CASSQETVSGNTIYF. The CDR3 DNA follows: TGCGCCAGCAGCCAGGAGACAGTCTCTGGAAACACCATATATTTT.

V is TRBV10-3 and J is TRBJ1-1; no reliable D call. The CDR3 totals 16 residues. The V and J ends lost 2 bases and 0 bases respectively, with 13 bases between them. Germline V lookup: CDR1 ENHRY, CDR2 SYGVKD. The CDR3 region has the DNA TGTGCCATCAGTGAGATCGGAAACAGATTGAACACTGAAGCTTTCTTT. This encodes CAISEIGNRLNTEAFF.

This clonotype was observed a handful of times. The V and J genes are TRBV6-2 or TRBV6-3 and TRBJ2-1; the match to TRBD2 covers 7 bases. V trimming: 8 bases; J trimming: 13 bases; junction bases outside the gene matches: 8. Germline V gene data show CDR1 as MNHEY and CDR2 as SVGEGT. The CDR3 totals 11 residues. The DNA for the CDR3 is TGTGCCAGCGGCGGGACTACCTTTCAGTTCTTC. Amino acid sequence: CASGGTTFQFF.

In this sample, this clonotype turned up many times. The genes are TRBV15 and TRBJ1-1, with a possible D match to TRBD1 (5 bases). Trimming stripped 0 bases from V and 7 bases from J, with 18 bases between. This CDR3 spans 16 amino acids. Germline V gene data show CDR1 as LNHNV and CDR2 as YYDKDF (reference sequence). The CDR3: CATSRDLSRGGGEAFF. CDR3 DNA sequence: TGTGCCACCAGCAGAGATCTCAGTCGGGGGGGTGGTGAAGCTTTCTTT.

The CDR3 loop reads CASSQDSPFGYTF. CDR3 coding DNA: TGCGCCAGCAGCCAAGATTCCCCCTTTGGCTACACCTTC. The J gene is TRBJ1-2, the V gene TRBV4-3; D uncertain. V was clipped by 0 bases and J by 7 bases, with 9 bases between them. CDR3 length equals 13 residues. Germline CDR1 reads LGHNA; CDR2 reads YSLEER.

The rearrangement links TRBV2 to TRBJ1-3; 12 nucleotides agree with TRBD1. Germline V gene sequence: CDR1 SNHLY, CDR2 FYNNEI. The CDR3 loop spans 15 amino acids. The trim removed 4 bases at V and 2 bases at J, leaving 0 bases unmatched. The CDR3 reads CASSGDRGPGNTIYF. The CDR3 DNA sequence: TGTGCCAGCAGTGGGGACAGGGGGCCTGGAAACACCATATATTTT.

Ten or more counts support this clonotype. This sequence joins TRBV5-1 and TRBJ2-5; 9 bases are shared with TRBD2. V lost 2 bases to trimming and J lost 5 bases; unmatched junction nucleotides: 7. The CDR3 length is 15 residues. Germline V gene lookup returns CDR1 SGHRS and CDR2 YFSETQ. CDR3 in DNA: TGCGCCAGCAGCTTAATTAGCGGGAGTCCGGAGACCCAGTACTTC. Translation gives CASSLISGSPETQYF.

Only a few counts were recorded for this clonotype. V and J are TRBV5-1 and TRBJ1-4; 8 bases agree with TRBD1. V was clipped by 1 base and J by 4 bases; unmatched bases: 3. There are 15 residues in the CDR3. Per germline, CDR1 SGHRS and CDR2 YFSETQ. CDR3 sequence reads: CASSLQGALNEKLFF. Written as DNA, the CDR3 is TGCGCCAGCAGCTTGCAGGGGGCCCTTAATGAAAAACTGTTTTTT. The variable domain in full, completed from reference TRBV5-1 and TRBJ1-4, reads KAGVTQTPRYLIKTRGQQVTLSCSPISGHRSVSWYQQTPGQGLQFLFEYFSETQRNKGNFPGRFSGRQFSNSRSEMNVSTLELGDSALYLCASSLQGALNEKLFFGSGTQLSVL.

This sequence joins TRBV6-1 and TRBJ2-7; D unresolved. The length of the CDR3 is 11 residues. The V and J ends lost 7 bases and 3 bases respectively, with 7 bases between them. CDR1 is MNHNS, CDR2 SASEGT, per germline. The CDR3 bases are TGTGCCAGCACCGAAGACTACGAGCAGTACTTC. As protein: CASTEDYEQYF.

This clonotype has more than one count but fewer than ten. The rearrangement uses TRBV19 and TRBJ1-3, with D unresolved. V lost 7 bases and J 3 bases, leaving 25 bases between the germline ends. Germline V lookup: CDR1 LNHDA, CDR2 SQIVND (reference sequence). The CDR3 is 18 residues long. Here the CDR3 DNA reads TGTGCCAGTACCTTGCGCGGTCCGACATCAACCGTTGGAAACACCATATATTTT. This sequence encodes CASTLRGPTSTVGNTIYF.

In this sample, this clonotype turned up many times. V and J are TRBV10-3 and TRBJ1-1, with D perhaps TRBD1 (5 bases). Per the germline V gene, CDR1 is ENHRY and CDR2 is SYGVKD. The CDR3 covers 13 residues. The V end was cut by 8 bases, the J end by 0 bases, with 10 bases between. CDR3 loop: CAIARDLNTEAFF. CDR3 DNA: TGTGCCATCGCCCGGGACTTGAACACTGAAGCTTTCTTT.

The chain is built from TRBV19 and TRBJ2-1; D gene ambiguous. Germline V CDR1 and CDR2: LNHDA, SQIVND (reference sequence). The length of the CDR3 is 15 residues. Trimming pared 6 bases from V and 7 bases from J, leaving 19 bases between. For the CDR3, the DNA is TGTGCCAGTAGCGTGGGGTCTATCCGTGGGAATGAGCAGTTCTTC. It codes for CASSVGSIRGNEQFF.

The chain joins TRBV20-1 to TRBJ2-4; 8 nucleotides line up with TRBD1. This CDR3 has 13 residues. Germline V CDR1 and CDR2: DFQATT, SNEGSKA (reference sequence). V trimming: 6 bases; J trimming: 2 bases; junction bases outside the gene matches: 3. The CDR3 DNA sequence: TGCAGTGCGCGGACAGGGTCCAAAAACATTCAGTACTTC. Translated: CSARTGSKNIQYF.

This clonotype was counted ten times or more. The chain couples TRBV20-1 to TRBJ2-1; 8 bases map to TRBD2. In germline, CDR1 is DFQATT, CDR2 SNEGSKA (reference sequence). The V gene end was trimmed by 2 bases and the J gene end by 2 bases; junction bases not matched to a gene: 2. The CDR3 contains 14 residues. DNA for the CDR3: TGCAGTGCTAGAAGACTAGCGACCTACAATGAGCAGTTCTTC. Its protein is CSARRLATYNEQFF.

There are many counts of this clonotype. The chain is built from TRBV6-2 or TRBV6-3 and TRBJ1-1; no firm D call. The V gene's germline CDR1 is MNHEY and CDR2 SVGEGT. The CDR3 runs 13 residues. The V gene lost 2 bases and the J gene lost 3 bases, with 7 bases spanning the gap. The chain's CDR3 is CASSYNIYTEAFF. CDR3 bases: TGTGCCAGCAGTTACAACATTTACACTGAAGCTTTCTTT.

In this sample, this clonotype turned up a few times. This chain connects TRBV7-2 to TRBJ2-1; 12 nucleotides align to TRBD2. In germline, CDR1 is SGHTA, CDR2 FQGNSA. Losses at the gene ends were 4 bases for V and 8 bases for J; bases not matched to a gene: 18. This CDR3 spans 19 amino acids. CDR3 sequence: CASSSALDLAGGRGDEQFF. CDR3 nucleotide sequence: TGTGCCAGCAGCTCAGCGCTCGATCTAGCGGGGGGGCGGGGGGATGAGCAGTTCTTC.

This clonotype has a count of ten or more. The chain links TRBV25-1 to TRBJ2-5; 9 bases are a match to TRBD2. The CDR3 loop spans 17 amino acids. Per the germline V gene, CDR1 is MGHDK and CDR2 is SYGVNS. The junction had 11 bases not matched to a gene; V was cut back by 4 bases and J by 2 bases. DNA for the CDR3: TGTGCCAGCAGTGGATCTGGACTAGCGAGGGAGCAAGAGACCCAGTACTTC. It codes for CASSGSGLAREQETQYF.

This clonotype showed up just a few times. CDR3 region: CASNWWGPNTGELFF. Written as DNA, the CDR3 is TGTGCCAGCAACTGGTGGGGGCCGAACACCGGGGAGCTGTTTTTT. The genes are TRBV6-2 or TRBV6-3 and TRBJ2-2; tentative D call: TRBD1 (6 bases). The ends were cut back, 7 bases at V and 0 bases at J, with 12 bases in the middle. CDR3 length: 15 residues. CDR1 MNHEY and CDR2 SVGEGT come from the germline V gene.

The rearrangement links TRBV7-9 to TRBJ1-5; 7 bases match TRBD1. Germline lookup yields CDR1 SEHNR and CDR2 FQNEAQ (reference sequence). This CDR3 has 15 residues. V was pared by 4 bases and J by 3 bases, with 6 bases of the junction left unmatched. The CDR3 here is CASSSTGMANQPQHF. As DNA, the CDR3 is TGTGCCAGCAGCTCGACAGGGATGGCCAATCAGCCCCAGCATTTT.

The genes are TRBV29-1 and TRBJ2-7; TRBD2 matches at 11 bases. This CDR3 has 15 residues. V trimming: 6 bases; J trimming: 4 bases; junction bases outside the gene matches: 11. Germline assignment: CDR1 SQVTM and CDR2 ANQGSEA. CDR3 amino acids: CSVVYSGRANYEQYF. The DNA of the CDR3 is TGCAGCGTAGTATATAGCGGGAGGGCCAATTACGAGCAGTACTTC.

The V and J genes are TRBV2 and TRBJ1-1, with 7 nucleotides matching TRBD1. Germline values: CDR1 SNHLY, CDR2 FYNNEI. This CDR3 has 13 amino acids. V shed 8 bases and J 1 base; nucleotides not matched to a gene: 4. In DNA form, the CDR3 reads TGTGCCAGCGGAGACAGGGCGAACACTGAAGCTTTCTTT. Translating it yields CASGDRANTEAFF. The full variable domain, in which reference TRBV2 and TRBJ1-1 provide the parts outside the CDR3, is EPEVTQTPSHQVTQMGQEVILRCVPISNHLYFYWYRQILGQKVEFLVSFYNNEISEKSEIFDDQFSVERPDGSNFTLKIRSTKLEDSAMYFCASGDRANTEAFFGQGTRLTVV.